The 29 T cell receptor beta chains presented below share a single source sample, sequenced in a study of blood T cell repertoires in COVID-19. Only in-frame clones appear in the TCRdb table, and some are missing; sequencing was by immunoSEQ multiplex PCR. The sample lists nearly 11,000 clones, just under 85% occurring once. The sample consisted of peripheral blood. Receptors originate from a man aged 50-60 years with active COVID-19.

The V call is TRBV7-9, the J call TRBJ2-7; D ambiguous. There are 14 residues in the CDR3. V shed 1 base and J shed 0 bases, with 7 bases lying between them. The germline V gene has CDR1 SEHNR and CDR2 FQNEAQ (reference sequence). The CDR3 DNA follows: TGTGCCAGCAGCTTAGTGGGCAGCTCCTACGAGCAGTACTTC. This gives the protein CASSLVGSSYEQYF.

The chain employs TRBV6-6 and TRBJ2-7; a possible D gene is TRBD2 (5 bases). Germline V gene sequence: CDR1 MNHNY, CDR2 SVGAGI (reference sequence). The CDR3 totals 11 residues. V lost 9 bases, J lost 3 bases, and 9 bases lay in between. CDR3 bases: TGTGCCAGTCTAGCTGGCTACGAGCAGTACTTC. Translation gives CASLAGYEQYF.

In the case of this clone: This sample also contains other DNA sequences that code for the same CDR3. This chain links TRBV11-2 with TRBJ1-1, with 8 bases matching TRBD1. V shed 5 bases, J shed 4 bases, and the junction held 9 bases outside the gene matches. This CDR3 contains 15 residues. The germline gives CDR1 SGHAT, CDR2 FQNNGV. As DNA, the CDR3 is TGTGCCAGCAGCCCCCTGGACAGGGTTGGCACTGAAGCTTTCTTT. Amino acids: CASSPLDRVGTEAFF.

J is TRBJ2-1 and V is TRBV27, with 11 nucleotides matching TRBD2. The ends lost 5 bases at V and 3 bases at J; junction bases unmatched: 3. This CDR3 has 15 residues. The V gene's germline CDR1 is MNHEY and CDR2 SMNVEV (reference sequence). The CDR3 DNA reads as TGTGCCAGCAGTCACGGGACTAGCGGCTACAATGAGCAGTTCTTC. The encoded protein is CASSHGTSGYNEQFF.

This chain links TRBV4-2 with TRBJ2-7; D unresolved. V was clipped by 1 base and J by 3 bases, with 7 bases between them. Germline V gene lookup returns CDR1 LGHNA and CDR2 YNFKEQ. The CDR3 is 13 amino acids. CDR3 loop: CASSQVYLYEQYF. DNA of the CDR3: TGTGCCAGCAGCCAAGTCTATCTCTACGAGCAGTACTTC.

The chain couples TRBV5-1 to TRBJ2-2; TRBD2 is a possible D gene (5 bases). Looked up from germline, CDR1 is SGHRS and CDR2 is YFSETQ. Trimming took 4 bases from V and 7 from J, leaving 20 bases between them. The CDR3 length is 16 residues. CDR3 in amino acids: CASSPQFGLPVGELFF. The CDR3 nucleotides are TGCGCCAGCAGCCCCCAGTTCGGACTTCCGGTCGGGGAGCTGTTTTTT.

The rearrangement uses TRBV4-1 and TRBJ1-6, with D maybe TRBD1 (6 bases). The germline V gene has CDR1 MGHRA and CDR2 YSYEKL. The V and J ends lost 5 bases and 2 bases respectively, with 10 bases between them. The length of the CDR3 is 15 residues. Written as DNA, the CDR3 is TGCGCCAGCAGCTTACAGGGAACCTATAATTCACCCCTCCACTTT. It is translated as CASSLQGTYNSPLHF.

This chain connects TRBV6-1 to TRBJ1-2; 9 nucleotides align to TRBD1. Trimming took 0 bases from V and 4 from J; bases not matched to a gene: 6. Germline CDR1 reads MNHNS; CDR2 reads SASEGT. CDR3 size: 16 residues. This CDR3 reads CASSEAMGQGGYGYTF. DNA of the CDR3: TGTGCCAGCAGTGAAGCGATGGGACAGGGTGGCTATGGCTACACCTTC.

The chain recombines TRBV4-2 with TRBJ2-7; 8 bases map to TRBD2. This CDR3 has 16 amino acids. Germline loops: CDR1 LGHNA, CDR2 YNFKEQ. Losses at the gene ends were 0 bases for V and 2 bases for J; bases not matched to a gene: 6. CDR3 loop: CASSQEVSGGAYEQYF. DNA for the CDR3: TGTGCCAGCAGCCAAGAAGTGTCGGGAGGGGCCTACGAGCAGTACTTC.

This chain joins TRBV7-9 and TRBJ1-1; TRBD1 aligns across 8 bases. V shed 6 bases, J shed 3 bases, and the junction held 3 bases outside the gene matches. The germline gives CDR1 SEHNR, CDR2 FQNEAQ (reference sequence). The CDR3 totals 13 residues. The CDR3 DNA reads TGTGCCAGCAGAAAGACAGGGGACACTGAAGCTTTCTTT. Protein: CASRKTGDTEAFF.

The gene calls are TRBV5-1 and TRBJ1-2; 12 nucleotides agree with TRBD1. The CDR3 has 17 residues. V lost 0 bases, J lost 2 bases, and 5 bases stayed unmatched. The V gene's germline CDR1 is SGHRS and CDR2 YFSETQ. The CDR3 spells CASSLVGQGAANYGYTF. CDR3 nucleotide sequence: TGCGCCAGCAGCTTGGTGGGACAGGGGGCAGCAAACTATGGCTACACCTTC.

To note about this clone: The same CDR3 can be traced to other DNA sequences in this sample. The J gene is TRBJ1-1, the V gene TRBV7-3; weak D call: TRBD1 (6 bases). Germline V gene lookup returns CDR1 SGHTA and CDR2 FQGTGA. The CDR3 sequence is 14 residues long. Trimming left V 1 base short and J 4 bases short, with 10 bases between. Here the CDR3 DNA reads TGTGCCAGCAGCTTAATGGGGGCAGGCACTGAAGCTTTCTTT. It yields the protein CASSLMGAGTEAFF.

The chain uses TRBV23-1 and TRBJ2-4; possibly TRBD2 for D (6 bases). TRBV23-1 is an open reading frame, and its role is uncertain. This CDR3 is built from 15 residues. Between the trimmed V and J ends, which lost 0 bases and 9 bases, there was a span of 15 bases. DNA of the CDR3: TGCGCCAGCAGTCAATCGCGGAGGGCCCCCTGCATTCAGTACTTC. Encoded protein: CASSQSRRAPCIQYF.

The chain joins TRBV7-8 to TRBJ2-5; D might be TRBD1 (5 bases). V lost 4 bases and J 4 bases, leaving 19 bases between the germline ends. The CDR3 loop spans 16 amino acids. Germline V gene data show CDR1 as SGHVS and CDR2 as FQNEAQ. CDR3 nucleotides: TGTGCCAGCAGCTCAATGTACAGGAATCACCGAGAGACCCAGTACTTC. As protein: CASSSMYRNHRETQYF.

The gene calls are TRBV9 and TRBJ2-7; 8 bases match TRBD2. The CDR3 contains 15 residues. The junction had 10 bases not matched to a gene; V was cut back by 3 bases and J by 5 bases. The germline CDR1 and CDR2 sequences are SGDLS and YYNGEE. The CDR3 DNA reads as TGTGCCAGCAGCGCGCAACCGGGACTAGTGAACGAGCAGTACTTC. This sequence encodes CASSAQPGLVNEQYF.

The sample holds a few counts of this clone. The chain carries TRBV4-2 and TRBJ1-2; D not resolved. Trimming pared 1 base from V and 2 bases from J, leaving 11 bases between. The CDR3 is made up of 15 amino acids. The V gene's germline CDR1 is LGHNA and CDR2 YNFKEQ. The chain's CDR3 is CASSQVPLQNYGYTF. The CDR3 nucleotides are TGTGCCAGCAGCCAAGTTCCCTTACAGAACTATGGCTACACCTTC.

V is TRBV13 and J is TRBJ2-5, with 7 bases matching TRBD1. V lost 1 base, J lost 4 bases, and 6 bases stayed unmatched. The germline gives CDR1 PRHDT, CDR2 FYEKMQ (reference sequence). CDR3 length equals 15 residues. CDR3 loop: CASSLDGRGTETQYF. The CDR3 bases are TGTGCCAGCAGCTTAGACGGCAGGGGGACAGAGACCCAGTACTTC. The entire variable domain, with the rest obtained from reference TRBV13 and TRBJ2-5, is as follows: AAGVIQSPRHLIKEKRETATLKCYPIPRHDTVYWYQQGPGQDPQFLISFYEKMQSDKGSIPDRFSAQQFSDYHSELNMSSLELGDSALYFCASSLDGRGTETQYFGPGTRLLVL.

CDR3 nucleotides: TGTGCCAGCAGAGCTACAGGGGGCGCTTCCTACGAGCAGTACTTC. Protein product: CASRATGGASYEQYF. This chain connects TRBV28 to TRBJ2-7, with TRBD1 matching 9 bases. The V gene's germline CDR1 is MDHEN and CDR2 SYDVKM. The trim removed 6 bases at V and 1 base at J, leaving 7 bases unmatched. There are 15 residues in the CDR3.

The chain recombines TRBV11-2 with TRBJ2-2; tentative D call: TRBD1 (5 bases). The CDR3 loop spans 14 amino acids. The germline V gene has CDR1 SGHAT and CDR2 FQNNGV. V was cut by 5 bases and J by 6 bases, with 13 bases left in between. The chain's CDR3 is CASSPRQYAGELFF. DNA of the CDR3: TGTGCCAGCAGCCCAAGACAGTACGCCGGGGAGCTGTTTTTT.

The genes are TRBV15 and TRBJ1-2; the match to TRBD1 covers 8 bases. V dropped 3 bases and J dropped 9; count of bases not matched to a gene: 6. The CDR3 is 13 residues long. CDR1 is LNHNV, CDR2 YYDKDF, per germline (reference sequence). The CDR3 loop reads CATSRTGVVSYTF. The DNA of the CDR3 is TGTGCCACCAGCAGGACAGGGGTTGTGAGCTACACCTTC.

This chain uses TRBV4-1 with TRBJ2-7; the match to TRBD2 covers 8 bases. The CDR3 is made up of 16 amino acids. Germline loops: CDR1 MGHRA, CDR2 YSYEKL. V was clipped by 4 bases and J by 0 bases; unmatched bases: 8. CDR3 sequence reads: CASSPRTSPSSYEQYF. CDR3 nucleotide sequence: TGCGCCAGCAGCCCTAGGACTAGCCCCAGCTCCTACGAGCAGTACTTC.

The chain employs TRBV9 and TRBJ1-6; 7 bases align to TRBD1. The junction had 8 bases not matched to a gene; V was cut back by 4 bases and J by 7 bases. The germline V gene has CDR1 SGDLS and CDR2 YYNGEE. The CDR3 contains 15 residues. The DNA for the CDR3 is TGTGCCAGCAGCCCTTCGGGACAGCAAAATTCACCCCTCCACTTT. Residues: CASSPSGQQNSPLHF.

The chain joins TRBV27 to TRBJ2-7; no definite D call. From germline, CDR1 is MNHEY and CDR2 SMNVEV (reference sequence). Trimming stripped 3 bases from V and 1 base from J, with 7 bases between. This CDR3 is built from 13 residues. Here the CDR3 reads CASSFGRSYEQYF. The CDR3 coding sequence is TGTGCCAGCAGTTTTGGTAGATCCTACGAGCAGTACTTC.

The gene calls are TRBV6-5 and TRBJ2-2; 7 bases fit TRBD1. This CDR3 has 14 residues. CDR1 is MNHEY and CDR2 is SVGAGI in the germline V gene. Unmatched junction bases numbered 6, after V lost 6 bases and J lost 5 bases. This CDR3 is CASRTGQQTGELFF. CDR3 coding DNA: TGTGCCAGCAGGACGGGACAGCAAACCGGGGAGCTGTTTTTT.

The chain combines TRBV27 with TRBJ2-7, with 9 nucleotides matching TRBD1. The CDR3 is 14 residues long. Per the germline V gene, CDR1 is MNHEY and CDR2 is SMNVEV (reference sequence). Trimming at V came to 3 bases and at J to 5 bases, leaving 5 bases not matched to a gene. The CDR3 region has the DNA TGTGCCAGCAGTTTGGGGACAGGGTACGACGAGCAGTACTTC. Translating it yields CASSLGTGYDEQYF.

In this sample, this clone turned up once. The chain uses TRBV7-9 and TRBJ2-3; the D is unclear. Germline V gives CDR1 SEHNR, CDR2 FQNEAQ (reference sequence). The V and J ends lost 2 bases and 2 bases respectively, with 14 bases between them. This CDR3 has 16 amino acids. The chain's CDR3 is CASSLPVVDNTDTQYF. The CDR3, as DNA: TGTGCCAGCAGCTTACCAGTGGTCGACAACACAGATACGCAGTATTTT. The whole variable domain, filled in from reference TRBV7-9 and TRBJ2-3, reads DTGVSQNPRHKITKRGQNVTFRCDPISEHNRLYWYRQTLGQGPEFLTYFQNEAQLEKSRLLSDRFSAERPKGSFSTLEIQRTEQGDSAMYLCASSLPVVDNTDTQYFGPGTRLTVL.

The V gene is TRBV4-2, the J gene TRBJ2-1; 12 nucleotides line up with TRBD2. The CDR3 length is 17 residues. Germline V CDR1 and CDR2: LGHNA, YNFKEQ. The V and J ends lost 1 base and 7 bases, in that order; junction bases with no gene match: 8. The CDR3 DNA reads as TGTGCCAGCAGCCAAGTCGGGCCCGGGACTAGCGGGAATGAGCAGTTCTTC. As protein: CASSQVGPGTSGNEQFF.

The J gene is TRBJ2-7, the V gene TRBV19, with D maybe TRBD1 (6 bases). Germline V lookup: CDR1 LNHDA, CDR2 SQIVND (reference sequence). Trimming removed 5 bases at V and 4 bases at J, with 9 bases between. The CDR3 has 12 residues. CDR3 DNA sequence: TGTGCCAGTAGTTACACAGGGTACGAGCAGTACTTC. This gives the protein CASSYTGYEQYF.

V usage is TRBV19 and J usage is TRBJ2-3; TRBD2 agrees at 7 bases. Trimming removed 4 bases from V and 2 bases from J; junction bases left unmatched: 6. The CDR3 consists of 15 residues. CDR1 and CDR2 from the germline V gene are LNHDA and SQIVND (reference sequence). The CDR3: CASSTTSALTDTQYF. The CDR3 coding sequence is TGTGCCAGTAGTACTACTAGCGCCCTCACAGATACGCAGTATTTT.